The 3 T cell receptor beta chains in this list originate from one sample, sequenced in a study of blood T cell repertoires in COVID-19. Clones were sequenced by immunoSEQ multiplex PCR, and TCRdb holds only the in-frame ones, with some missing. The sample lists about 250,000 clones; about 79% were seen once. Sample: peripheral blood. These receptors were taken from an older man with acute or convalescent COVID-19.

The J gene is TRBJ2-1, the V gene TRBV6-5, with 9 positions matching TRBD2. The length of the CDR3 is 16 residues. The trim removed 0 bases at V and 7 bases at J, leaving 7 bases unmatched. Germline lookup yields CDR1 MNHEY and CDR2 SVGAGI. The CDR3 is CASSYSIGLAGNEQFF. In DNA form, the CDR3 reads TGTGCCAGCAGTTACTCGATCGGCCTAGCGGGGAATGAGCAGTTCTTC.

As for this clone: This sample also contains other DNA sequences that code for the same CDR3. V gene TRBV7-8 combines with J gene TRBJ1-6; possibly TRBD1 for D (5 bases). The V gene's germline CDR1 is SGHVS and CDR2 FQNEAQ. Trimming shortened V by 1 base and J by 7 bases, and 8 bases separated the two germline ends. The CDR3 has 14 residues. CDR3 nucleotides: TGTGCCAGCAGCTTAGGGGGCAGAAATTCACCCCTCCACTTT. Its protein product is CASSLGGRNSPLHF.

The chain uses TRBV29-1 and TRBJ2-1, with TRBD1 as a possible D gene (6 bases). CDR3 length: 15 residues. V lost 4 bases to trimming and J lost 6 bases, with 19 bases between them. Germline CDR1 is SQVTM and CDR2 is ANQGSEA. In nucleotides, the CDR3 is TGCAGCGTTGTAGGGCCCAGGGGACCCCGCAATGAGCAGTTCTTC. Protein sequence: CSVVGPRGPRNEQFF.